Following are 2 T cell receptor beta chains from one sample sequenced in a study of beta chain features in type 1 diabetes. Expressed TCRB transcripts were sequenced because the isolated RNA had all been reverse transcribed beforehand. The data were produced by immunoSEQ multiplex PCR, yet TCRdb's version contains in-frame clones alone and is incomplete. The sample carries 150,000 or so clones, 40% to 55% recorded once. The sample was Tregs from blood. The receptors here all came from a man in his late teens or twenties in good health.

The chain has TRBV29-1 and TRBJ1-1; D is unclear. The germline V gene encodes CDR1 SQVTM and CDR2 ANQGSEA. With 3 bases removed from V and 0 bases from J, the gap between germline ends came to 11 bases. This CDR3 comprises 14 residues. The CDR3 nucleotides are TGCAGCGTTGAGCGGCCCCCGGTGAACACTGAAGCTTTCTTT. Residues: CSVERPPVNTEAFF.

This rearrangement joins TRBV7-2 to TRBJ2-5, with a possible D match to TRBD1 (5 bases). The CDR3 consists of 18 residues. V lost 1 base to trimming and J lost 3 bases, with 21 bases between them. Germline V gives CDR1 SGHTA, CDR2 FQGNSA. CDR3 nucleotides: TGTGCCAGCAGCTTAGTGTCCTTTGGTCCGACAGCCAAAGAGACCCAGTACTTC. It specifies CASSLVSFGPTAKETQYF.